The 6 T cell receptor beta chains below were found in one sample sequenced in a study of beta chain features in type 1 diabetes. Investigators reverse transcribed all isolated RNA, so they sequenced expressed TCRB transcripts. Only in-frame clones appear in the TCRdb table, and some are missing; sequencing was by immunoSEQ multiplex PCR. The sample has some 270,000 clones; less than 15% are singletons. Material for sequencing was naive CD4+ T cells from blood. The receptors were gathered from a woman in her forties in good health.

The V and J genes are TRBV7-9 and TRBJ1-2; D is possibly TRBD1 (5 bases). V lost 5 bases and J lost 4, with 14 bases in between. CDR3 length: 14 residues. CDR1 is SEHNR, CDR2 FQNEAQ, per germline (reference sequence). The CDR3, as DNA: TGTGCCAGCAGCCTGGACATATCGGGCTATGGCTACACCTTC. The encoded protein is CASSLDISGYGYTF.

V usage is TRBV13 and J usage is TRBJ2-3; D call uncertain. The germline CDR1 and CDR2 sequences are PRHDT and FYEKMQ (reference sequence). The CDR3 spans 13 residues. The CDR3 sequence: CADRQVGTDTQYF. The CDR3 DNA follows: TGTGCAGATAGGCAGGTTGGTACAGATACGCAGTATTTT.

The rearrangement uses TRBV25-1 and TRBJ2-1; 13 bases align to TRBD2. V dropped 4 bases and J dropped 15; count of bases not matched to a gene: 6. The CDR3 is made up of 13 amino acids. From germline, CDR1 is MGHDK and CDR2 SYGVNS. For the CDR3, the DNA is TGTGCCAGCAGTGTAACTAGCGGGGGGGCGTGGTTCTTC. This translates into CASSVTSGGAWFF.

This clone showed up just a few times. This chain joins TRBV4-1 and TRBJ2-7, with 7 bases aligning to TRBD1. This CDR3 is built from 15 residues. With V trimmed by 1 base and J by 1 base, 4 bases remained unmatched. Germline V gene data show CDR1 as MGHRA and CDR2 as YSYEKL. For the CDR3, the DNA is TGCGCCAGCAGCCAAGGCCCACAGGGGTCCTACGAGCAGTACTTC. Residues: CASSQGPQGSYEQYF.

The chain joins TRBV7-2 to TRBJ2-1; D possibly corresponds to TRBD2 (5 bases). This CDR3 has 16 residues. V dropped 4 bases and J dropped 7 bases, with 20 bases sitting between them. The V gene's germline CDR1 is SGHTA and CDR2 FQGNSA. CDR3 coding DNA: TGTGCCAGCAGCTCCCGGACCCTCTCCACGGGGAATGAGCAGTTCTTC. This gives the protein CASSSRTLSTGNEQFF.

This rearrangement joins TRBV6-4 to TRBJ1-5, with D uncertain. The CDR3 is 14 amino acids. Per germline, CDR1 MRHNA and CDR2 SNTAGT. V lost 0 bases and J lost 12, with 15 bases in between. The CDR3 here is CASSDSSIEDYQHF. Here the CDR3 DNA reads TGTGCCAGCAGTGACTCGTCGATTGAGGATTACCAGCATTTT.